A single T cell receptor beta chain is shown here with its context. What it binds is unknown. The V gene's germline CDR1 is GTSNPN and CDR2 SVGIG (reference sequence). CDR3 length equals 18 residues. Trimming took off 8 bases at V and 3 bases at J, with 31 bases between the two ends. These data belong to a study of CD8+ T cells in alopecia areata. Study-level background: A regimen of oral tofacitinib, 5 to 10 mg twice daily, was given to treated patients. Findings and limits, study-wide: In patients, TCRs were shared less clearly than in mice, and HLA may possibly be involved. Higher clonality than in normal scalp was seen in lesional scalp, especially alopecia totalis/universalis.

Reverse transcribed after extraction, RNA yielded cDNA as the sequencing template. Using immunoSEQ multiplex PCR, the repertoire was profiled, and TCRdb retains in-frame clones only, with some absent. The sample contains under 300,000 clones, around 67% of which appear only once. Alopecia areata patients gave lesional scalp punch biopsies and peripheral blood samples. The sequencing here drew on CD4+ T cells sorted from blood, taken at week 0. The TCR was taken from a human donor with alopecia areata. The chain carries TRBV30 and TRBJ1-2; D may be TRBD1 (5 bases). Here the CDR3 DNA reads TGTGCCCATGGAGCGGCTGTTGAGACGGCAGGGCGGGACTATGGCTACACCTTC. Protein product: CAHGAAVETAGRDYGYTF.